The sequence of this TCR beta chain was determined in a study of cytomegalovirus exposure and HLA in healthy donors. Study outcomes and limitations: The CMV antigen specificity of a few CMV-associated chains was confirmed through in vitro analysis.

Concerning this clone itself: Its antigen remains unidentified.

With 8 bases clipped from V and 8 bases from J, the junction kept 10 bases outside the gene matches. The CDR3 runs to 14 residues. Germline V gene lookup returns CDR1 MDHEN and CDR2 SYDVKM. The study ran its PCR with 60 Vbeta and 13 Jbeta primers. Assay: immunoSEQ multiplex PCR; the TCRdb copy retains only in-frame clones and omits some. This table holds about 210,000 clones, 75% to 80% found once. The sequenced sample consisted of PBMCs. This TCR was recovered from a male donor in good health and CMV-seronegative. The rearrangement uses TRBV28 and TRBJ1-4, with TRBD1 matching over 8 bases. CDR3 DNA sequence: TGTGCCAGCGGGGCAGGGGGCGCGGGGGAAAAACTGTTTTTT. It yields the protein CASGAGGAGEKLFF.